The sequence of this T cell receptor beta chain was determined in a study of T cell responses to AZD1222 COVID-19 vaccine. The protocol was immunoSEQ multiplex PCR, while the TCRdb copy is restricted to in-frame clones and leaves out a portion. Of under 95,000 clones listed, over 75% are singletons. Findings of the study overall: Two AZD1222 doses significantly raised spike-specific TCR breadth and depth over controls. The CD4 TCRs associated with vaccination extended across spike and predominated at 160-218 and 743-854. Females outnumbered males among donors, who were mostly white British; clonal diversity was possibly underestimated. Sampling that yielded the repertoires occurred only after the peak T cell response.

The CDR3 is made up of 17 amino acids. Germline CDR1 SGHTA, CDR2 FQGNSA. The junction had 4 bases not matched to a gene; V was cut back by 3 bases and J by 2 bases. As to this clone: Antigen specificity is unknown.

The V call is TRBV7-2, the J call TRBJ2-6, with 10 bases that match TRBD1. The TCR was taken from an adult who received the AZD1222 COVID-19 vaccine. This sample comprised peripheral blood, obtained 28 days after the second AZD1222 dose. The CDR3 DNA is TGTGCCAGCAGCTTGCGACAGGGGGCCACTGGGGCCAACGTCCTGACTTTC. It encodes CASSLRQGATGANVLTF.